The rows below give T cell receptor beta chains drawn from one sample of a study of OX40 agonist ivuxolimab in advanced cancers. The table came from immunoSEQ multiplex PCR; TCRdb's copy has only in-frame clones and leaves some out. Found here are just over 50,000 clones, around 81% of them singletons; the top ten hold about 3.1%. The material sequenced was CD4+ or CD8+ T cells sorted from blood, taken in a trial of the OX40 agonist ivuxolimab. The receptor source for this set is an adult with an advanced solid tumor such as melanoma, head and neck, liver or kidney cancer. Each CDR3 is given with its conserved first and last residue. Fields, in order: D gene, V gene, clone size, J gene, CDR3 DNA, CDR3 protein. D genes are given only for firm matches. Clone size is given for some rows only: seen once, a few or many times, or a class if the clone is expanded.

>TRBD2|TRBV28|NA|TRBJ2-5
TGTGCCAGCAGCCCGGGGGGATGGGGGGAGACCCAGTACTTC
CASSPGGWGETQYF
>NA|TRBV21-1|NA|TRBJ1-5
TGTGCCAGCAGCATGGGACAGGACGATAGCAATCAGCCCCAGCATTTT
CASSMGQDDSNQPQHF
>NA|TRBV6-6|NA|TRBJ2-4
TGTGCCAGCAGTTCCCAGAGCGATGGCAACATTCAGTACTTC
CASSSQSDGNIQYF
>NA|TRBV20-1|once|TRBJ2-3
TGCAGTGCTACCCAGAGAGATACGCAGTATTTT
CSATQRDTQYF
>NA|TRBV6-5|NA|TRBJ1-1
TGTGCCAGCAGTGACTCCCTTGTGGCTTTCTTT
CASSDSLVAFF
>NA|TRBV19|NA|TRBJ1-2
TGTGCCAGTAGTCCCCCCGCGGGTTTGCTCGGAAACTATGGCTACACCTTC
CASSPPAGLLGNYGYTF
>NA|TRBV19|NA|TRBJ1-5
TGTGCCAGTAGTGCCGGAGGTGGCAATCAGCCCCAGCATTTT
CASSAGGGNQPQHF
>NA|TRBV4-3|NA|TRBJ1-2
TGCGCCAGCAGCCCCGGAGAGGTGGAAACTCTCTATGGCTACACCTTC
CASSPGEVETLYGYTF
>NA|TRBV29-1|NA|TRBJ1-3
TGCAGCGTCTCTCTGATCGGAAACACCATATATTTT
CSVSLIGNTIYF
>TRBD2|TRBV4-1|NA|TRBJ2-5
TGCGCCAGCAGCCAGGGTCTAGCGGGAGCCCAAGAGACCCAGTACTTC
CASSQGLAGAQETQYF
>NA|TRBV7-9|NA|TRBJ1-3
TGTGCCAGCAGCTTATACCCCCCAAGGCAGGGAAACACCATATATTTT
CASSLYPPRQGNTIYF
>NA|TRBV19|NA|TRBJ1-2
TGTGCCAGTAAACCTTGGGACAACCCAGGCTACACCTTC
CASKPWDNPGYTF
>NA|TRBV5-6|NA|TRBJ1-2
TGTGCCAGCAGCTTACAGTCTGGCGATGGCTACACCTTC
CASSLQSGDGYTF
>NA|TRBV6-5|NA|TRBJ2-1
TGTGCCAGCAGTTATTTGGGGGGTGGTTCCTACAATGAGCAGTTCTTC
CASSYLGGGSYNEQFF
>NA|TRBV9|NA|TRBJ1-2
TGTGCCAGCAGCGCCGGACCCCTAGTCTATGGCTACACCTTC
CASSAGPLVYGYTF
>NA|TRBV6-1|NA|TRBJ2-5
TGTGCCAGCAGTGAACCTCTAGCTGCCTTCTCAGGGGAGACCCAGTACTTC
CASSEPLAAFSGETQYF
>NA|TRBV15|NA|TRBJ2-5
TGTGCCACCAGCACCCCGGTGGGGACCCAGTACTTC
CATSTPVGTQYF
>TRBD2|TRBV5-4|NA|TRBJ2-3
TGTGCCAGCAGCTTGACTAGCGGGGGGCCGGTGTCAGATACGCAGTATTTT
CASSLTSGGPVSDTQYF